These 5 T cell receptor beta chains were all obtained from the same sample, sequenced in a study of stem cell transplantation in POMP-related autoinflammatory disease. Repertoires were generated with immunoSEQ multiplex PCR, while TCRdb's copy carries only in-frame clones and drops some. This table has approximately 30,000 clones, about 86% appearing once. Material: CD4+ T cells from PBMCs, obtained before stem cell transplantation. All receptors come from a human donor with POMP-related autoinflammation and immune dysregulation (PRAID).

This chain joins TRBV1 and TRBJ2-5. TRBV1 has pseudogene status. The CDR3 sequence is 14 residues long. The CDR3 loop reads CTSSPSGGLETQYF. The CDR3 bases are TGCACCAGCAGCCCCAGTGGGGGGCTCGAGACCCAGTACTTC.

The chain is built from TRBV15 and TRBJ2-7, with no clear D. This CDR3 comprises 14 residues. Germline CDR1 is LNHNV and CDR2 is YYDKDF (reference sequence). Trimming left V 5 bases short and J 0 bases short, with 11 bases between. The CDR3 loop reads CATSVDAFSYEQYF. CDR3 DNA sequence: TGTGCCACCAGCGTGGACGCCTTCTCCTACGAGCAGTACTTC. Supplemented by reference TRBV15 and TRBJ2-7, the full variable domain reads DAMVIQNPRYQVTQFGKPVTLSCSQTLNHNVMYWYQQKSSQAPKLLFHYYDKDFNNEADTPDNFQSRRPNTSFCFLDIRSPGLGDTAMYLCATSVDAFSYEQYFGPGTRLTVT.

This chain links TRBV6-1 with TRBJ1-4; D is unclear. Trimming took off 0 bases at V and 0 bases at J, with 2 bases between the two ends. This CDR3 region has 14 residues. The germline V gene encodes CDR1 MNHNS and CDR2 SASEGT. The CDR3 DNA is TGTGCCAGCAGTGAAGCATCAACTAATGAAAAACTGTTTTTT. It is translated as CASSEASTNEKLFF.

This clone has just one count. V and J are TRBV27 and TRBJ2-2; a possible D gene is TRBD1 (6 bases). V was cut by 11 bases and J by 0 bases, with 10 bases left in between. Germline V gene lookup returns CDR1 MNHEY and CDR2 SMNVEV (reference sequence). The length of the CDR3 is 13 residues. The CDR3 here is CASRDTNTGELFF. The CDR3 DNA sequence: TGTGCCTCCCGGGACACGAACACCGGGGAGCTGTTTTTT.

This clone has a single count. This chain uses TRBV10-1 with TRBJ2-5; 10 bases align to TRBD1. V lost 8 bases to trimming and J lost 2 bases; unmatched junction nucleotides: 5. Germline V lookup: CDR1 WNHNN, CDR2 SYGVQD (reference sequence). CDR3 length equals 14 residues. Here the CDR3 reads CASSDRGLQETQYF. In DNA, the CDR3 is TGCGCCAGCTCTGACAGGGGGCTTCAAGAGACCCAGTACTTC.